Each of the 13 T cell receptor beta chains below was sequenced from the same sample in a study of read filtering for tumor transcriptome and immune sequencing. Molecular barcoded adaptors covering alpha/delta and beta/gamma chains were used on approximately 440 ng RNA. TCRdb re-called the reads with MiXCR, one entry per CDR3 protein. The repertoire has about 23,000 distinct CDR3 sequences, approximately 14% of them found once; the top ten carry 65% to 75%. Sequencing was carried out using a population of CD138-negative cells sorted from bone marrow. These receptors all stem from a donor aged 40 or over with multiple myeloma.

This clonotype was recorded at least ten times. CDR3 amino acids: CASSSTVTGELFF. The CDR3 DNA is TGTGCCAGCAGCTCGACAGTTACCGGGGAGCTGTTTTTT. The chain links TRBV7-9 to TRBJ2-2, with a possible D match to TRBD1 (5 bases). V gave up 4 bases and J gave up 5 bases, with 8 bases separating them. Germline loops: CDR1 SEHNR, CDR2 FQNEAQ (reference sequence). The CDR3 consists of 13 residues.

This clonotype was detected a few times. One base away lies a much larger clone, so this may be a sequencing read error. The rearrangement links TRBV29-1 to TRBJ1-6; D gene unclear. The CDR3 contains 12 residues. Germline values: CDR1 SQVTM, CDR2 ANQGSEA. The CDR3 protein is CGVLEYGSPLHF. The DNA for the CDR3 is TGCGGCGTTTTGGAATACGGTTCACCCCTCCACTTT.

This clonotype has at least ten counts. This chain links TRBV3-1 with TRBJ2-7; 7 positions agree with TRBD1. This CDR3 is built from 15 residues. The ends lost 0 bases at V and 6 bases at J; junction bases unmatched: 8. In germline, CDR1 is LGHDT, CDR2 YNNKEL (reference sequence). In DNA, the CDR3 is TGTGCCAGCAGCCAAGAAGGAGAGGGGGCGTCCGAGCAGTACTTC. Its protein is CASSQEGEGASEQYF.

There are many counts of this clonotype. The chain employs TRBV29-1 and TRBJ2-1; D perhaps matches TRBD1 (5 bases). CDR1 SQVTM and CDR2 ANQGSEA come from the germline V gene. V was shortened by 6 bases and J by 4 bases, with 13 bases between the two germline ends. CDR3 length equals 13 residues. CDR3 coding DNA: TGCAGCGTGGACACGCACATATACAATGAGCAGTTCTTC. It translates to CSVDTHIYNEQFF.

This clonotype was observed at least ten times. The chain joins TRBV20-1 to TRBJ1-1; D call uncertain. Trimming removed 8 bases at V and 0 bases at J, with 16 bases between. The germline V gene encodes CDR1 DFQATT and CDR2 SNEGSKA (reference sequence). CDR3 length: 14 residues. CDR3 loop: CSTKPNSVNTEAFF. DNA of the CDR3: TGCAGTACTAAGCCCAACTCGGTGAACACTGAAGCTTTCTTT.

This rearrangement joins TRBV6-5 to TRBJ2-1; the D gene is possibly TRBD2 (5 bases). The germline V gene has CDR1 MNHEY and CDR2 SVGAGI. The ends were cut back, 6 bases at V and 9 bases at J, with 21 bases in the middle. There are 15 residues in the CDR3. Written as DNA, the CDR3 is TGTGCCAGCAGCCCCCGTGGTGACTTAGCGATTGAGCAGTTCTTC. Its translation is CASSPRGDLAIEQFF.

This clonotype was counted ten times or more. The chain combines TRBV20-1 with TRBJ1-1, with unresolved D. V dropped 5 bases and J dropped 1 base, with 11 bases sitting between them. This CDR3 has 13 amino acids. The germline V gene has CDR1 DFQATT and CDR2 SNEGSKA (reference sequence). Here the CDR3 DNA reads TGCAGTGCTCCCCCCCGGCGGAACACTGAAGCTTTCTTT. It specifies CSAPPRRNTEAFF.

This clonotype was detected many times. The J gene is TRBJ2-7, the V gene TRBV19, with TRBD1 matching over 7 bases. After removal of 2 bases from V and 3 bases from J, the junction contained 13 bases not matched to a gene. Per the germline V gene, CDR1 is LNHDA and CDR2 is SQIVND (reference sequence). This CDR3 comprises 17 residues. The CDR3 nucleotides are TGTGCCAGTAGTATATACTCGAGTCGGGACAGATACTACGAGCAGTACTTC. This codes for CASSIYSSRDRYYEQYF. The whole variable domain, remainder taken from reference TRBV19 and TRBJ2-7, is DGGITQSPKYLFRKEGQNVTLSCEQNLNHDAMYWYRQDPGQGLRLIYYSQIVNDFQKGDIAEGYSVSREKKESFPLTVTSAQKNPTAFYLCASSIYSSRDRYYEQYFGPGTRLTVT.

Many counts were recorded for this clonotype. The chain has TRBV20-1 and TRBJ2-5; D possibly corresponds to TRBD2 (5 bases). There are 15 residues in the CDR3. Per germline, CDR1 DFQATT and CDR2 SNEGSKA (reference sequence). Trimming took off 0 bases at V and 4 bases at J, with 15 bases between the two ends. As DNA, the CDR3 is TGCAGTGCTAGAGATCGGATTGGGAGCACAGAGACCCAGTACTTC. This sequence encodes CSARDRIGSTETQYF.

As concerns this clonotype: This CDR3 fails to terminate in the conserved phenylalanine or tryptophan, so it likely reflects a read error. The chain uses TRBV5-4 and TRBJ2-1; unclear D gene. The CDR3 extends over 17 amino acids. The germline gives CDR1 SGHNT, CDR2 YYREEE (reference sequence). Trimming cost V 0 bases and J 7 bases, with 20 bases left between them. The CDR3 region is CASSLGSTGGLRNEQFL. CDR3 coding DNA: TGTGCCAGCAGCTTGGGATCGACTGGCGGTCTAAGAAATGAGCAGTTCCTC.

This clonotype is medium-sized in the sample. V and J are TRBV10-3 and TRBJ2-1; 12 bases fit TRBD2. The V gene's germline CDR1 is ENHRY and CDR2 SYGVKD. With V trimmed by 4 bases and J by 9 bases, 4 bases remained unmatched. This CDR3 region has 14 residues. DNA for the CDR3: TGTGCCATCAGTGGACTAGCGGGAGAGGTTGAGCAGTTCTTC. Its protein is CAISGLAGEVEQFF.

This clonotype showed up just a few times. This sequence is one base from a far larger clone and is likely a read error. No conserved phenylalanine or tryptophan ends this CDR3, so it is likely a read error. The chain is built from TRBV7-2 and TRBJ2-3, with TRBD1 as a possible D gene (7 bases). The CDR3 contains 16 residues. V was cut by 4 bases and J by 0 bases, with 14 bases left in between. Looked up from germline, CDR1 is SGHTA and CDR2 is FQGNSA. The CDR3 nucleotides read TGTGCCAGCAGCTGGGGCGGGGACAGCAGCACAGATACGCAGTATCTT. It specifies CASSWGGDSSTDTQYL.

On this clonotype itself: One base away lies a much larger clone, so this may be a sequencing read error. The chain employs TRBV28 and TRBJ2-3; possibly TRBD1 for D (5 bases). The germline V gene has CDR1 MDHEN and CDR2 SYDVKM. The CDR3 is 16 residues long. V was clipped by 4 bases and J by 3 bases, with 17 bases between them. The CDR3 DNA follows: TGTGCCAGCAGTTCCAGCCCCAGGGTTCATACAGATACGCAGTATTTT. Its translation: CASSSSPRVHTDTQYF.